The 2 T cell receptor beta chains listed next were all sequenced from one sample in a study of blood T cell repertoires in COVID-19. Generated by immunoSEQ multiplex PCR, the TCRdb table keeps only in-frame clones and is missing some. This sample has about 45,000 clones; around 85% occur once, and the top ten carry 8.5% to 10%. The specimen was peripheral blood. These receptors were obtained from a human donor in a cohort sampled during active COVID-19.

This chain uses TRBV7-9 with TRBJ2-5; D might be TRBD2 (6 bases). Trimming stripped 4 bases from V and 2 bases from J, with 8 bases between. The CDR3 runs 13 residues. CDR1 and CDR2 from the germline V gene are SEHNR and FQNEAQ (reference sequence). The CDR3 DNA reads as TGTGCCAGCAGCTCAGGGACTCAAGAGACCCAGTACTTC. This codes for CASSSGTQETQYF.

This clone is classed as medium-sized. CDR3 bases: TGTGCCGCAGCCGACCGGGGGGGAAACCAGCCCCAGCATTTT. Protein product: CAAADRGGNQPQHF. The chain combines TRBV2 with TRBJ1-5, with D perhaps matching TRBD1 (5 bases). Trimming shortened V by 11 bases and J by 7 bases, and 21 bases separated the two germline ends. Germline loops: CDR1 SNHLY, CDR2 FYNNEI. The CDR3 contains 14 residues. Combining the CDR3 with reference TRBV2 and TRBJ1-5 gives the whole variable domain EPEVTQTPSHQVTQMGQEVILRCVPISNHLYFYWYRQILGQKVEFLVSFYNNEISEKSEIFDDQFSVERPDGSNFTLKIRSTKLEDSAMYFCAAADRGGNQPQHFGDGTRLSIL.